The 15 T cell receptor beta chains reported below all come from one sample, sequenced in a study of T cells in Graves' hyperthyroidism and ophthalmopathy. Researchers amplified the TCR beta CDR3 regions from RNA transcripts. HTBI primers were the set used in a first-round RT-PCR of the TCR CDR3. TCRdb used MiXCR to reprocess the multiplex PCR reads, holding one entry per CDR3 protein. The sample shows fewer than 800,000 distinct CDR3 sequences, about 17% of them seen only once. The sequenced sample consisted of blood. All receptors come from a man between 18 and 35 years old with Graves' hyperthyroidism.

Many counts were recorded for this clonotype. J is TRBJ2-5 and V is TRBV7-9; 13 bases map to TRBD2. CDR3 length: 18 amino acids. V lost 1 base and J lost 5; bases outside the gene matches: 10. Germline V CDR1 and CDR2: SEHNR, FQNEAQ (reference sequence). The CDR3 DNA sequence: TGTGCCAGCAGCTTAGAATGGACTAGCGGGAGATCGGGCGAGACCCAGTACTTC. This translates into CASSLEWTSGRSGETQYF.

This clonotype was counted a few times. At one boundary the junction diverges from the germline segment, which might be a read error. The J gene is TRBJ2-7, the V gene TRBV28; no firm D call. The CDR3 covers 13 residues. Germline CDR1 reads MDHEN; CDR2 reads SYDVKM. The CDR3 spells CANSVLASYEQYF. CDR3 in DNA: TGTGCCAACAGTGTTTTAGCCTCCTACGAGCAGTACTTC.

The V gene is TRBV6-6, the J gene TRBJ2-7; the match to TRBD2 covers 7 bases. The CDR3 runs to 15 residues. CDR1 is MNHNY, CDR2 SVGAGI, per germline (reference sequence). The trim removed 0 bases at V and 4 bases at J, leaving 6 bases unmatched. The CDR3 here is CASSYSSGNLYEQYF. The CDR3 coding sequence is TGTGCCAGCAGTTACTCAAGCGGGAACCTATACGAGCAGTACTTC.

At least ten counts were recorded for this clonotype. The gene calls are TRBV4-1 and TRBJ2-7, with D perhaps matching TRBD1 or TRBD2 (5 bases each). There are 15 residues in the CDR3. CDR1 is MGHRA and CDR2 is YSYEKL in the germline V gene. V was shortened by 4 bases and J by 2 bases, with 15 bases between the two germline ends. The CDR3 DNA sequence: TGCGCCAGCAGCCCATCCGGGACCGACGCCTACGAGCAGTACTTC. Residues: CASSPSGTDAYEQYF.

This clonotype was counted at least ten times. The chain employs TRBV3-1 and TRBJ2-1, with unresolved D. With 0 bases removed from V and 7 bases from J, the gap between germline ends came to 1 base. The germline V gene encodes CDR1 LGHDT and CDR2 YNNKEL (reference sequence). The CDR3 is 11 residues long. CDR3: CASSQENEQFF. The CDR3 DNA is TGTGCCAGCAGCCAAGAGAATGAGCAGTTCTTC.

The V and J genes are TRBV5-1 and TRBJ2-7; D may be TRBD2 (6 bases). The germline gives CDR1 SGHRS, CDR2 YFSETQ. The length of the CDR3 is 12 residues. V lost 4 bases to trimming and J lost 9 bases, with 14 bases between them. In DNA form, the CDR3 reads TGCGCCAGCAGCGGAACTAGCATAAGGCAGTACTTC. Its translation is CASSGTSIRQYF.

This clonotype was picked up a small number of times. The CDR3 here is CASSQATGGGGPQHF. The CDR3 region has the DNA TGTGCCAGCAGCCAAGCCACAGGCGGCGGGGGTCCCCAGCATTTT. The V call is TRBV3-1, the J call TRBJ1-5, with a possible D match to TRBD1 (5 bases). The CDR3 is 15 amino acids. Trimming left V 1 base short and J 10 bases short, with 17 bases between. CDR1 is LGHDT, CDR2 YNNKEL, per germline (reference sequence).

The V gene is TRBV6-2 or TRBV6-3, the J gene TRBJ2-7, with D perhaps TRBD1 (5 bases). Trimming removed 6 bases from V and 2 bases from J, with 11 bases in between. The CDR3 spans 13 residues. Germline V gene sequence: CDR1 MNHEY, CDR2 SVGEGT. CDR3 sequence reads: CASRDTAAYEQYF. CDR3 nucleotides: TGTGCCAGCAGGGACACTGCCGCCTACGAGCAGTACTTC.

This clonotype was detected a few times. The chain carries TRBV3-1 and TRBJ2-5; TRBD2 matches at 9 bases. Trimming took 1 base from V and 4 from J; bases not matched to a gene: 7. The CDR3 spans 16 residues. CDR1 LGHDT and CDR2 YNNKEL come from the germline V gene (reference sequence). The CDR3: CASSQGMAGGRETQYF. The CDR3 DNA reads as TGTGCCAGCAGCCAAGGAATGGCGGGGGGGCGAGAGACCCAGTACTTC.

This clonotype showed up just a few times. The chain couples TRBV2 to TRBJ1-2; TRBD1 agrees at 7 bases. The length of the CDR3 is 14 residues. Germline-derived CDR1 and CDR2 are SNHLY and FYNNEI. Trimming cost V 1 base and J 2 bases; bases outside gene matches: 1. DNA of the CDR3: TGTGCCAGCAGTGAAGGGACAGGCAACTATGGCTACACCTTC. Its protein is CASSEGTGNYGYTF.

In regard to this clonotype: This clone may be a read error of a much larger clone one base away. The CDR3, as DNA: TGTGCCAGCAGCTTAAGGGGGGGGGAAGAGACCCAGTACTTC. This encodes CASSLRGGEETQYF. The chain is built from TRBV7-2 and TRBJ2-5, with D perhaps matching TRBD2 (7 bases). There are 14 residues in the CDR3. Germline-derived CDR1 and CDR2 are SGHTA and FQGNSA. V was pared by 2 bases and J by 3 bases, with 10 bases between.

This clonotype has a count of ten or more. The rearrangement joins TRBV6-1 to TRBJ2-1; TRBD2 aligns across 13 bases. Looked up from germline, CDR1 is MNHNS and CDR2 is SASEGT. V dropped 8 bases and J dropped 8; count of bases not matched to a gene: 6. CDR3 length equals 14 residues. CDR3 loop: CASRTSGSGDEQFF. CDR3 bases: TGTGCCAGCCGGACTAGCGGGAGTGGGGATGAGCAGTTCTTC.

This clonotype was observed many times. V is TRBV12-3 or TRBV12-4 and J is TRBJ2-7; 12 nucleotides line up with TRBD2. V shed 7 bases, J shed 4 bases, and the junction held 5 bases outside the gene matches. The CDR3 totals 14 residues. CDR3 region: CASTLAGGFYEQYF. The DNA of the CDR3 is TGTGCCAGCACCCTAGCGGGAGGGTTTTACGAGCAGTACTTC.

Many counts were recorded for this clonotype. The rearrangement uses TRBV28 and TRBJ1-1; a weak D match, TRBD1 (6 bases). This CDR3 region has 16 residues. V was cut by 5 bases and J by 4 bases, with 20 bases left in between. CDR1 is MDHEN, CDR2 SYDVKM, per germline. The CDR3 region is CASSGHTGWGATEAFF. For the CDR3, the DNA is TGTGCCAGCAGTGGACATACAGGGTGGGGGGCCACTGAAGCTTTCTTT.

There are many counts of this clonotype. The chain couples TRBV25-1 to TRBJ2-3, with D perhaps matching TRBD2 (6 bases). The CDR3 totals 15 residues. Deletions cut 5 bases from V and 4 bases from J, with 16 bases between. Germline V gene data show CDR1 as MGHDK and CDR2 as SYGVNS. CDR3 loop: CASSIGAWGADTQYF. The DNA for the CDR3 is TGTGCCAGCAGTATCGGCGCATGGGGGGCAGATACGCAGTATTTT.